These T cell receptor beta chains were read from a single sample in a study of blood T cells in healthy people across ages. TCRdb redid the calling of the 5' RACE reads with MiXCR, one entry per CDR3 protein. The table lists about 630,000 distinct CDR3 sequences, 20% to 25% of them singletons, with 3.5% to 4% in the top ten. Sequenced sample: blood. These receptors came from a man aged 65 to 85 in good health. The CDR3 runs from the conserved cysteine through the conserved F or W. The D gene is left open where the match is weak. Size is omitted from some rows. Given values are once, few, many or a class for expanded clones.

v_gene	j_gene	abundance	d_gene	CDR3nt	CDR3aa
TRBV29-1	TRBJ1-1	many	-	TGCAGCGGGAAGAGGGAGACAGGCGGCAGTACTGAAGCTTTCTTT	CSGKRETGGSTEAFF
TRBV5-1	TRBJ2-5	few	TRBD1	TGCGCCAGCAGCTTCAGTCCGAGGACAGGGTTGACAGAGACCCAGTACTTC	CASSFSPRTGLTETQYF
TRBV5-1	TRBJ1-1	few	-	TGCGCCAGCGGCCCCCGCCGGCAAAACACTGAAGCTTTCTTT	CASGPRRQNTEAFF
TRBV7-6	TRBJ1-1	many	TRBD1	TGTGCCAGCAGCCATCTCCAACCGGGACAGGACCTGAACACTGAAGCTTTCTTT	CASSHLQPGQDLNTEAFF
TRBV20-1	TRBJ2-3	-	-	TGCAGTGCGTTTCATTTCGGGGAGGGCACAGATACGCAGTATTTT	CSAFHFGEGTDTQYF
TRBV15	TRBJ1-3	-	TRBD1	TGTGCCACCAGAAACAGGGGTTTGGACTCTGGAAACACCATATATTTT	CATRNRGLDSGNTIYF
TRBV20-1	TRBJ2-1	few	TRBD2	TGCAGTGCTCTAGCGGGAGCGGGCCCCTCCTACAATGAGCAGTTCTTC	CSALAGAGPSYNEQFF
TRBV24-1	TRBJ2-1	many	TRBD2	TGTGCCACCAGTGACGCGGGACTAGCGGGAGGATACAATGAGCAGTTCTTC	CATSDAGLAGGYNEQFF
TRBV11-2	TRBJ2-7	-	TRBD1	TGTGCCAGCAGACCCGTGGGGACAGGAACCTACGAGCAGTACTTC	CASRPVGTGTYEQYF
TRBV7-9	TRBJ2-1	few	TRBD2	TGTGCCAGCAATTCACCCCTTCCGGGAGGGACCAATGAGCAGTTCTTC	CASNSPLPGGTNEQFF
TRBV20-1	TRBJ2-1	-	-	TGCAGTGCTAGAGATCCCAGTTGGGTCAATGAGCAGTTCTTC	CSARDPSWVNEQFF
TRBV20-1	TRBJ2-3	-	-	TGCAGTGCCAACAGTCCGCCCGCAGATACGCAGTATTTT	CSANSPPADTQYF
TRBV4-1	TRBJ2-3	-	TRBD2	TGCGCCAGCAGCGTCAGACTAGCGGGAGGCACAGATACGCAGTATTTT	CASSVRLAGGTDTQYF
TRBV5-1	TRBJ2-1	-	TRBD2	TGCGCCAGCAGCTTTGGACTAGTGGGGGACAATGAGCAGTTCTTC	CASSFGLVGDNEQFF
TRBV18	TRBJ2-7	few	TRBD2	TGTGCCAGCTCACCCCTTGGGACTAGCGGGAGTCACGAGCAGTACTTC	CASSPLGTSGSHEQYF
TRBV5-5	TRBJ2-3	-	-	TGTGCCAGCAGCTGGGGGACGGTCCAGGCAGATACGCAGTATTTT	CASSWGTVQADTQYF
TRBV7-9	TRBJ1-1	many	TRBD1	TGTGCCAGCAGTTCGACAGGGTCAAACACTGAAGCTTTCTTT	CASSSTGSNTEAFF
TRBV2	TRBJ1-5	few	TRBD1	TGTGCCAGCAGTAGAGACAGGGCCCTCAATCAGCCCCAGCATTTT	CASSRDRALNQPQHF
TRBV4-3	TRBJ2-1	-	-	TGCGCCAGCAGCCAAGAAAAGGGATGGGGGCAGTTCTTC	CASSQEKGWGQFF
TRBV20-1	TRBJ2-1	-	TRBD2	TGCAGTGCTAGGAGACTAGCGGGAGCATCAGATGAGCAGTTCTTC	CSARRLAGASDEQFF
TRBV28	TRBJ1-2	-	-	TGTGCCATACGTCGGGGAGGTGCTCTAAACTATGGCTACACCTTC	CAIRRGGALNYGYTF
TRBV7-2	TRBJ1-4	few	-	TGTGCCAGCAGCTTAGTAGTGTCTGGGAAACTGTTTTTT	CASSLVVSGKLFF
TRBV5-1	TRBJ2-1	-	-	TGCGCCAGTAGCTTGGGAGTCCCCCATGAGCAGTTCTTC	CASSLGVPHEQFF
TRBV6-1	TRBJ1-4	-	-	TGTGCCAGCAGTGATCCGGGCTCTGCAGGTGAAAAACTGTTTTTT	CASSDPGSAGEKLFF
TRBV20-1	TRBJ2-1	few	-	TGCAGTGCTAGGGCCCCGTATGCGGGCAATGAGCAGTTCTTC	CSARAPYAGNEQFF
TRBV3-1	TRBJ1-1	-	TRBD1	TGTGCCAGCAGCCAAATAGACAGGGTGACTGAAGCTTTCTTT	CASSQIDRVTEAFF